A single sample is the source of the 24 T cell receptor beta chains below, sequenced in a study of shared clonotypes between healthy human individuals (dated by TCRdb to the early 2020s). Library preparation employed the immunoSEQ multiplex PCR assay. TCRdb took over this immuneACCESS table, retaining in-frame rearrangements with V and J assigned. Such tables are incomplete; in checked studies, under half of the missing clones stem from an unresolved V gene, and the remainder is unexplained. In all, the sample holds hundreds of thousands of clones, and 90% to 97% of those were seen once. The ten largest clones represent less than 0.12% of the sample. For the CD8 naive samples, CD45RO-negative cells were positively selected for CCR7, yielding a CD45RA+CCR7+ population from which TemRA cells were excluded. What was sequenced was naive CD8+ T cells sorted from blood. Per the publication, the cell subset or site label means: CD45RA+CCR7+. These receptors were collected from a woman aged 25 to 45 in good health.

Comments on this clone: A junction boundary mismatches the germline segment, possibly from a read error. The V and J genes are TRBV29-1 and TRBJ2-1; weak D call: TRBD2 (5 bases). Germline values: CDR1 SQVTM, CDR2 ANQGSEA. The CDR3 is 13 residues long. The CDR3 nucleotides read TGCAGCGTTGAGGCTAGCAGCTACGATGAGCAGTTCTTC. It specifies CSVEASSYDEQFF.

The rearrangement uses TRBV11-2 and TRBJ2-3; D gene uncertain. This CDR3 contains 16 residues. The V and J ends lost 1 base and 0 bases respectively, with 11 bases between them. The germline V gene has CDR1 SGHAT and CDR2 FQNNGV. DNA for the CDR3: TGTGCCAGCAGCTTAGCGAGAGTAACTAGCACAGATACGCAGTATTTT. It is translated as CASSLARVTSTDTQYF.

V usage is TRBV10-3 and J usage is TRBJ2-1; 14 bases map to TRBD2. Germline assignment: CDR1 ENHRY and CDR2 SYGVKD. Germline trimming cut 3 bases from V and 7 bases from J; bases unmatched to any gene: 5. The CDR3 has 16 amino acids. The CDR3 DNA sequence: TGTGCCATCAGTGAAACCGGGACTAGCGGGAGAAATGAGCAGTTCTTC. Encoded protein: CAISETGTSGRNEQFF.

The CDR3 loop reads CASSPGLAGASYEQYF. The DNA for the CDR3 is TGTGCCAGCAGCCCCGGACTAGCGGGGGCCTCCTACGAGCAGTACTTC. The rearrangement joins TRBV7-6 to TRBJ2-7; 13 bases map to TRBD2. The ends lost 5 bases at V and 0 bases at J; junction bases unmatched: 4. CDR1 is SGHVS and CDR2 is FNYEAQ in the germline V gene. The CDR3 covers 16 residues.

The CDR3 DNA is TGTGCCAGCAGTTACTCGTTAGAGAACACTGAAGCTTTCTTT. Translated: CASSYSLENTEAFF. The V and J genes are TRBV6-5 and TRBJ1-1; unclear D gene. CDR1 is MNHEY and CDR2 is SVGAGI in the germline V gene. Trimming took 0 bases from V and 1 from J, leaving 6 bases between them. The CDR3 sequence is 14 residues long.

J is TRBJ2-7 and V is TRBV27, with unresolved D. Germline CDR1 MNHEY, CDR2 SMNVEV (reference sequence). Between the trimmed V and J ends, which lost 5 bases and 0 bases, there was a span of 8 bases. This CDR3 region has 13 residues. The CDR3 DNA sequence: TGTGCCAGCAGTGTCGACCTCTCCTACGAGCAGTACTTC. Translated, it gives CASSVDLSYEQYF.

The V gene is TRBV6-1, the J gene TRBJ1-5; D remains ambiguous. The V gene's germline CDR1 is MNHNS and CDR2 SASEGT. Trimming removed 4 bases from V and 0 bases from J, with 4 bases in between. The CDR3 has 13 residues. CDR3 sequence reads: CASSASSNQPQHF. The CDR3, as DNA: TGTGCCAGCAGTGCCAGTAGCAATCAGCCCCAGCATTTT.

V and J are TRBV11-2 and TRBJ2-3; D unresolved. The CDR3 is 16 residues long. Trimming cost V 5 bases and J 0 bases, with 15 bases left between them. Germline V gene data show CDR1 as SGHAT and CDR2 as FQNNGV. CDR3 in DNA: TGTGCCAGCAGCCGAGGTTGGGCAGCTAGCACAGATACGCAGTATTTT. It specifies CASSRGWAASTDTQYF.

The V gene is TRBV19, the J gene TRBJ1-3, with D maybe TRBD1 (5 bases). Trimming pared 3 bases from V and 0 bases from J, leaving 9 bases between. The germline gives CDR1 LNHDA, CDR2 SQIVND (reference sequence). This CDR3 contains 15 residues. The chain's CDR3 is CASSIGQGSGNTIYF. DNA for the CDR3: TGTGCCAGTAGTATCGGCCAGGGCTCTGGAAACACCATATATTTT.

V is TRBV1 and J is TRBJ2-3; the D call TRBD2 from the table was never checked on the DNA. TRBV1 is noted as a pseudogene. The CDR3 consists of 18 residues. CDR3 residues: CTSSQGRGIAGGLYTQYF. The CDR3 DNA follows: TGCACCAGCAGCCAAGGACGTGGGATAGCGGGAGGGCTGTATACGCAGTATTTT.

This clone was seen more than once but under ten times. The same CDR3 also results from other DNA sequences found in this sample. The CDR3 DNA sequence: TGTGCCAGCAGCTTGGAGTCTGAAGAGACCCAGTACTTC. Its protein product is CASSLESEETQYF. The genes are TRBV5-4 and TRBJ2-5; D remains unclear. CDR3 size: 13 residues. Trimming stripped 0 bases from V and 3 bases from J, with 6 bases between. CDR1 and CDR2 (germline): SGHNT, YYREEE (reference sequence).

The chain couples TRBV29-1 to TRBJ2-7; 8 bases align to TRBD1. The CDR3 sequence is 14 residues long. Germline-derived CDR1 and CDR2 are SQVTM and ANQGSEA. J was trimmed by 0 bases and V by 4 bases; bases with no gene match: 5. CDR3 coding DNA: TGCAGCGTTGGGACAGGGCTGAGCTCCTACGAGCAGTACTTC. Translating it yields CSVGTGLSSYEQYF.

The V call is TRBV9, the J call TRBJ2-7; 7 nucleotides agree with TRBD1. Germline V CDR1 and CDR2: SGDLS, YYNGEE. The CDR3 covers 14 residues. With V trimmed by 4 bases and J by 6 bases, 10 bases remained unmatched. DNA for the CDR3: TGTGCCAGCAGCCCCCACAGGGGCGGTTTCGAGCAGTACTTC. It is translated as CASSPHRGGFEQYF.

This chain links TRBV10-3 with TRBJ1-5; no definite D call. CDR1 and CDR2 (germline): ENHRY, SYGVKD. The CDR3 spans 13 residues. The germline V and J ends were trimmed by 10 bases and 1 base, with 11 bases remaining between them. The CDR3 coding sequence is TGTGCCACCTGTATAGGGAGCAATCAGCCCCAGCATTTT. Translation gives CATCIGSNQPQHF.

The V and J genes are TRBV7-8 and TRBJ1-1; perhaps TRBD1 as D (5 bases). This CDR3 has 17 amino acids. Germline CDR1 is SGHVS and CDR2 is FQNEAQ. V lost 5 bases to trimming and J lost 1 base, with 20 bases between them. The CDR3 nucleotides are TGTGCCAGCAGCCCATCCCCCCCAGGGTGGGGGAACACTGAAGCTTTCTTT. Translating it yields CASSPSPPGWGNTEAFF.

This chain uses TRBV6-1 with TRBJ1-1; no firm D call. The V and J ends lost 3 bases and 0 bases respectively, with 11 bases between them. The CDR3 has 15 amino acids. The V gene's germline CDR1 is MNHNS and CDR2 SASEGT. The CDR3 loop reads CASSDEEIMNTEAFF. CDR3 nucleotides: TGTGCCAGCAGTGACGAGGAGATCATGAACACTGAAGCTTTCTTT.

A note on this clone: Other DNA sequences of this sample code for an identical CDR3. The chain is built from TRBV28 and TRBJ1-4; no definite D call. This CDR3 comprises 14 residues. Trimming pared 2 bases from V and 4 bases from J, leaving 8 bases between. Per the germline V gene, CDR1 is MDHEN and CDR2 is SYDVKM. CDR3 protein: CASSLRPGNEKLFF. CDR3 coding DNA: TGTGCCAGCAGTTTACGTCCCGGTAATGAAAAACTGTTTTTT.

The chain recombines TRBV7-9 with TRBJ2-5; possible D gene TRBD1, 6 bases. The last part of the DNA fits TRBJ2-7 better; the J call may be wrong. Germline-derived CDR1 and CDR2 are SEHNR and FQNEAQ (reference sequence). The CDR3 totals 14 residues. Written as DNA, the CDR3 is TGTGCCAGCAGCGTCCGGGACACAGACTACGAGCAGTACTTC. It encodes CASSVRDTDYEQYF.

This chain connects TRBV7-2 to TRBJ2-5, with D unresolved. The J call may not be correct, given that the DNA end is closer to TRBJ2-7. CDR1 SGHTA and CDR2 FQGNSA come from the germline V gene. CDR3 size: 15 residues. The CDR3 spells CASSQELVSSYEQYF. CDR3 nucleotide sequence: TGTGCCAGCAGCCAAGAGTTGGTTAGCTCCTACGAGCAGTACTTC.

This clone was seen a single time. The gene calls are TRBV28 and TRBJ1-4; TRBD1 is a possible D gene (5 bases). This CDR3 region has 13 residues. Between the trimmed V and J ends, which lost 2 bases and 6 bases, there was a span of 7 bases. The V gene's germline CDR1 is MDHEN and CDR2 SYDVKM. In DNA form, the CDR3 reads TGTGCCAGCAGTTTAGTGACAGATGAAAAACTGTTTTTT. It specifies CASSLVTDEKLFF.

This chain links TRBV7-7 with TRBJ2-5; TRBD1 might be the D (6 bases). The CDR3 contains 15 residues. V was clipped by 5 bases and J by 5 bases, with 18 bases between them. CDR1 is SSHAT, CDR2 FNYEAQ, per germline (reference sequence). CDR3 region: CASSRAQGIAETQYF. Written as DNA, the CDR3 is TGTGCCAGCAGCCGCGCCCAGGGGATTGCGGAGACCCAGTACTTC.

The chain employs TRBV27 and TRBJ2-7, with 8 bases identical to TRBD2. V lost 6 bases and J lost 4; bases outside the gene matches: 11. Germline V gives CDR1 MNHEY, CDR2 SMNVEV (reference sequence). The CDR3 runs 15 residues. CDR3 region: CASRLLSGGAYEQYF. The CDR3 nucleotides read TGTGCCAGCAGACTACTTTCGGGAGGGGCGTACGAGCAGTACTTC.

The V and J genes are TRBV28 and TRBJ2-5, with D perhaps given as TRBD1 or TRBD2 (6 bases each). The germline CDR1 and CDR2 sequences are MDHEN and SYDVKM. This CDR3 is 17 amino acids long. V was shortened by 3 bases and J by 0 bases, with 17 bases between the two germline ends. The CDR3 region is CASSFIRRGVDQETQYF. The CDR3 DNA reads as TGTGCCAGCAGTTTTATACGGAGGGGGGTAGACCAAGAGACCCAGTACTTC.

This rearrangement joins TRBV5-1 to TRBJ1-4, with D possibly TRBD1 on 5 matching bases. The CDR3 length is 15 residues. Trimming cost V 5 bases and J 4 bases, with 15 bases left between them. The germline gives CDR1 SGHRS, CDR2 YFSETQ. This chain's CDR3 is CASRPPGGFNEKLFF. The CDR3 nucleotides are TGCGCCAGCAGGCCACCGGGGGGATTTAATGAAAAACTGTTTTTT.